The sequence of this T cell receptor beta chain was determined in a study of cytomegalovirus exposure and HLA in healthy donors. Points from the study as a whole: Roughly uniform sequencing depth across donors was assumed, possibly incorrectly. Analysis performed later showed TCR beta chains linked to HLA being more clonally expanded than equally common others.

Donors likely had unrecorded immune exposures despite being nominally healthy when sampled. Turning to this clone: Its antigen is unknown.

Researchers ran the PCR with 60 Vbeta and 13 Jbeta primers. Profiled with immunoSEQ multiplex PCR; TCRdb holds only in-frame clones, not every one. The data contain about 130,000 clones, around 80% of them singletons. The CDR3 loop spans 14 amino acids. The V and J ends lost 5 bases and 10 bases, in that order; junction bases with no gene match: 5. The germline V gene has CDR1 LNHDA and CDR2 SQIVND (reference sequence). The source of this sequence is a man aged 25-45 years in good health. The sample comprised PBMCs. This rearrangement joins TRBV19 to TRBJ2-3; 14 positions agree with TRBD2. CDR3 DNA: TGTGCCAGTAGTTCGGGACTAGCGGGAGTCGCGCAGTATTTT. Amino acids: CASSSGLAGVAQYF.